The rows below give T cell receptor beta chains drawn from one sample of a study of OX40 agonist ivuxolimab in advanced cancers. Produced via immunoSEQ multiplex PCR; TCRdb's table is partial and in-frame only. The sample holds roughly 95,000 clones, 86% seen once. The sequenced sample was CD4+ or CD8+ T cells sorted from blood, obtained in a trial of the OX40 agonist ivuxolimab. The receptors stem from an adult with an advanced solid tumor such as melanoma, head and neck, liver or kidney cancer. Each CDR3 is given with its conserved first and last residue. The D gene is left open where the match is weak. The size field is filled for only some rows; it gives once, few, many or a size class.

size,V,D,length,J,DNA,CDR3
.,TRBV27,.,13,TRBJ2-3,TGTGCCAGCAGTTTCCGCAGCACAGATACGCAGTATTTT,CASSFRSTDTQYF
.,TRBV6-1,.,15,TRBJ2-7,TGTGCCAGCAGCAAGACAGGCCTACCCTCCTACGAGCAGTACTTC,CASSKTGLPSYEQYF
.,TRBV7-2,.,17,TRBJ2-3,TGTGCCAGCAGCCTCCGCAGGCCTAGCAGCGTTGTAGATACGCAGTATTTT,CASSLRRPSSVVDTQYF
.,TRBV4-2,.,15,TRBJ1-2,TGTGCCAGCAGCCAAGTTGCAGGGGCTGACTATGGCTACACCTTC,CASSQVAGADYGYTF
.,TRBV29-1,TRBD1,13,TRBJ2-4,TGCAGCGTTGAAGGGACAGGGATAAACATTCAGTACTTC,CSVEGTGINIQYF
.,TRBV10-3,TRBD2,16,TRBJ2-7,TGTGCCATCAGTGAGTCGTTCGGGAGGGGCTCCTACGAGCAGTACTTC,CAISESFGRGSYEQYF
.,TRBV20-1,.,11,TRBJ1-1,TGCGGATGGGGGGGGAACACTGAAGCTTTCTTT,CGWGGNTEAFF
.,TRBV14,TRBD2,16,TRBJ2-5,TGTGCCAGCAGCCAAGCATGGGCGGGAGGACTGGAGACCCAGTACTTC,CASSQAWAGGLETQYF
.,TRBV7-6,.,12,TRBJ2-5,TGTGCCGCGGCCCAGGTTTTAGGGACCCAGTACTTC,CAAAQVLGTQYF
.,TRBV27,TRBD2,16,TRBJ2-7,TGTGCCAGCAGTCCGCGGAGGAGCGGGAGCTCCTACGAGCAGTACTTC,CASSPRRSGSSYEQYF
.,TRBV7-8,TRBD1,13,TRBJ2-7,TGTGCCAGCAGCTTGGGACAGAAATACGAGCAGTACTTC,CASSLGQKYEQYF
.,TRBV27,.,15,TRBJ1-5,TGTGCCAGCAGTTTAGTCGCGGGCGTTAGTCAGCCCCAGCATTTT,CASSLVAGVSQPQHF
.,TRBV7-3,TRBD1,16,TRBJ1-4,TGTGCCAGCAGCGCCCTAGGACAGGGCTACGATGAAAAACTGTTTTTT,CASSALGQGYDEKLFF
.,TRBV11-3,.,14,TRBJ2-7,TGTGCCAGCAGCTTAGACTCCCTACCCTACGAGCAGTACTTC,CASSLDSLPYEQYF
.,TRBV5-1,.,13,TRBJ2-5,TGCGCCAGCAGCCACCCGGGGGAAGAGACCCAGTACTTC,CASSHPGEETQYF
.,TRBV1,.,17,TRBJ2-1,TGCACCAGCAGCCAAGCGGACCCTAGCGTTGGCCTCAATGAGCAGTTCTTC,CTSSQADPSVGLNEQFF
.,TRBV9,.,15,TRBJ2-2,TGTGCCAGCAGCGTAGAGCAGGGCGGCACCGGGGAGCTGTTTTTT,CASSVEQGGTGELFF
.,TRBV5-1,.,13,TRBJ2-3,TGCGCCAGCAGCCCCGGACAGATAGATACGCAGTATTTT,CASSPGQIDTQYF
.,TRBV7-3,TRBD1,15,TRBJ2-1,TGTGCCAGCAGCCTGACAGGGGACTCCTACAATGAGCAGTTCTTC,CASSLTGDSYNEQFF
.,TRBV28,TRBD1,17,TRBJ2-2,TGTGCCAGCAGTTTATTGGGACAGGCCGCGAACACCGGGGAGCTGTTTTTT,CASSLLGQAANTGELFF
.,TRBV6-1,.,17,TRBJ1-5,TGTGCCAGCAGTGGGGCAGCGGGACGAGGAATCAATCAGCCCCAGCATTTT,CASSGAAGRGINQPQHF
.,TRBV29-1,.,12,TRBJ2-2,TGCAGCGTTGGTAGGGGTTCCGGGGAGCTGTTTTTT,CSVGRGSGELFF
few,TRBV19,.,15,TRBJ2-1,TGTGCCAGTAGTTTGGGGGGTACGACCTACAATGAGCAGTTCTTC,CASSLGGTTYNEQFF
.,TRBV11-2,.,17,TRBJ2-1,TGTGCCAGCAGCTCACCTCGTTCGGGGAGCTCCTACAATGAGCAGTTCTTC,CASSSPRSGSSYNEQFF
once,TRBV7-2,TRBD2,16,TRBJ2-7,TGTGCCAGCAGCTCCTCATTAGCGGGAGCCTTCTACGAGCAGTACTTC,CASSSSLAGAFYEQYF
.,TRBV27,TRBD1,13,TRBJ1-2,TGTGCCAGCAGTATAGACAGGGATGTTGGCTACACCTTC,CASSIDRDVGYTF
.,TRBV2,.,13,TRBJ2-3,TGTGCCAGCAGTGCCCCGCCCAAAGATACGCAGTATTTT,CASSAPPKDTQYF
.,TRBV5-6,.,12,TRBJ2-3,TGTGCCAGCAGCTGGGATGGGGATACGCAGTATTTT,CASSWDGDTQYF
.,TRBV5-1,.,16,TRBJ2-5,TGCGCCAGCAGCTTGTTTAGTCAGGGTGGAGTAGAGACCCAGTACTTC,CASSLFSQGGVETQYF
once,TRBV7-9,TRBD1,16,TRBJ1-3,TGTGCCAGCAGCTTAGCAGGGACAGGAGGAGGAAACACCATATATTTT,CASSLAGTGGGNTIYF
few,TRBV6-5,TRBD2,15,TRBJ2-7,TGTGCCAGCAGTTACGGGACTAGAAAAAACTACGAGCAGTACTTC,CASSYGTRKNYEQYF
.,TRBV6-6,TRBD1,14,TRBJ1-1,TGTGCCAGCAGCGATGGACAGGGCGGCACTGAAGCTTTCTTT,CASSDGQGGTEAFF
.,TRBV11-2,.,14,TRBJ2-5,TGTGCCAGCAGCTACAACCCGGGGACGGAGACCCAGTACTTC,CASSYNPGTETQYF
.,TRBV6-6,.,15,TRBJ1-1,TGTGCCAGCAGTCTATGGGGGCAGGGTGGGACTGAAGCTTTCTTT,CASSLWGQGGTEAFF
once,TRBV10-3,.,13,TRBJ2-3,TGTGCCATCATCGCGACAGGCACAGATACGCAGTATTTT,CAIIATGTDTQYF
.,TRBV6-6,.,14,TRBJ2-7,TGTGCCAGCAGTTACTCGCGGGACAGCTACGAGCAGTACTTC,CASSYSRDSYEQYF
.,TRBV5-5,.,13,TRBJ2-1,TGTGCCAGCAGCCTGAGCGGACCGAATGAGCAGTTCTTC,CASSLSGPNEQFF
.,TRBV7-9,TRBD2,16,TRBJ2-1,TGTGCCAGCAGCTTAGCGCTAGCGGGAACCAACAATGAGCAGTTCTTC,CASSLALAGTNNEQFF
once,TRBV5-1,TRBD1,15,TRBJ1-2,TGCGCCAGCAGCTTGTCCGGACAGGGGGCTTATGGCTACACCTTC,CASSLSGQGAYGYTF
.,TRBV9,TRBD1,14,TRBJ2-1,TGTGCCAGCAGCCCGGGACAGGGGGACAATGAGCAGTTCTTC,CASSPGQGDNEQFF
.,TRBV2,.,15,TRBJ2-3,TGTGCCAGCAGTGAAGAATTTGCTAGCACAGATACGCAGTATTTT,CASSEEFASTDTQYF
.,TRBV11-2,TRBD1,14,TRBJ1-4,TGTGCCAGCAGCACCGGGACAGGGGGTGAAAAACTGTTTTTT,CASSTGTGGEKLFF
.,TRBV7-3,.,13,TRBJ2-2,TGTGCCAGCAGCGGCCACGCGGCCGGGGAGCTGTTTTTT,CASSGHAAGELFF